The clone carrying this T cell receptor beta chain appeared many times. What it recognizes is unknown. The source of the sample is a study of T-cell reconstitution after alpha-beta-depleted transplantation in children. Study findings and constraints: Surviving thymic progenitors and recipient T cells were the source of high TCRbeta diversity at day 60 in some patients. Reportedly, roughly two months post-transplant, alpha-beta T cells arose from several hundred expanded graft clones. Among T cells one year after transplant, newly produced cells accounted for most counts and diversity.

CDR1 is SGHVS, CDR2 FQNEAQ, per germline. V was trimmed by 2 bases and J by 2 bases, leaving 8 bases between them. The CDR3 runs 14 residues. Preparation of the TCRbeta library used unique molecular identifiers. Via MiXCR, TCRdb re-called the PCR reads, giving one row per CDR3 protein. The profile shows a few hundred thousand distinct CDR3 sequences, 10% of them singletons. The TCR originated in a boy less than two years old with acute myeloid leukemia, due to receive a stem cell transplant. The genes are TRBV7-8 and TRBJ2-3; weak D call: TRBD2 (6 bases). Source: PBMCs, taken before TCRalphabeta/CD19-depleted stem cell transplant. CDR3 in amino acids: CASSLREATDTQYF. DNA for the CDR3: TGTGCCAGCAGCTTAAGGGAGGCCACAGATACGCAGTATTTT.